The rows below give T cell receptor beta chains drawn from one sample of a study of T cell changes during pregnancy in multiple sclerosis. The data were produced by immunoSEQ multiplex PCR, yet TCRdb's version contains in-frame clones alone and is incomplete. This table holds tens of thousands of clones, about 90% found once. Sequenced material: CD4+ T cells from peripheral blood mononuclear cells, taken before pregnancy. Source of these receptors: a female donor with multiple sclerosis, enrolled in a pregnancy study. CDR3s include the opening cysteine and the closing phenylalanine or tryptophan. The order of the fields is clone size, D gene, V gene, J gene, CDR3 protein, CDR3 DNA. A D gene is named only where the DNA matches it firmly. Not all rows give a size; the values are once, few, many and, for expanded clones, a class.

.,.,TRBV11-3,TRBJ1-1,CASSFRGSTEAFF,TGTGCCAGCAGCTTTCGGGGTTCCACTGAAGCTTTCTTT
.,TRBD1,TRBV11-2,TRBJ1-5,CASSLGDRGNQPQHF,TGTGCCAGCAGCTTAGGGGACAGGGGTAACCAGCCCCAGCATTTT
.,TRBD2,TRBV5-1,TRBJ2-2,CASNSGGTGELFF,TGCGCCAGCAATAGCGGGGGCACCGGGGAGCTGTTTTTT
.,TRBD2,TRBV18,TRBJ2-1,CASSPASGVNEQFF,TGTGCCAGCTCACCGGCTAGCGGGGTCAATGAGCAGTTCTTC
.,.,TRBV2,TRBJ1-2,CASSVSGGTNYGYTF,TGTGCCAGCAGTGTCTCGGGTGGAACTAACTATGGCTACACCTTC
.,TRBD1,TRBV19,TRBJ2-7,CATRDRGYYEQYF,TGTGCCACCCGGGACAGGGGGTACTACGAGCAGTACTTC
.,TRBD2,TRBV11-3,TRBJ2-3,CASSPGGTPTDTQYF,TGTGCCAGCAGCCCGGGGGGAACCCCCACAGATACGCAGTATTTT
.,.,TRBV7-6,TRBJ1-1,CASSLNLQGTEAFF,TGTGCCAGCAGCTTAAACTTACAGGGAACTGAAGCTTTCTTT
.,.,TRBV7-4,TRBJ2-5,CASSLSRLPAGTQYF,TGTGCCAGCAGCTTATCCCGACTCCCCGCGGGGACCCAGTACTTC
.,TRBD2,TRBV7-2,TRBJ2-3,CASSLQRGFTDTQYF,TGTGCCAGCAGCCTTCAGCGGGGGTTCACAGATACGCAGTATTTT
once,.,TRBV7-2,TRBJ2-7,CASSARLGSSYEQYF,TGTGCCAGCAGCGCCCGACTGGGGAGCTCCTACGAGCAGTACTTC
.,.,TRBV30,TRBJ1-2,CASSRGYGYTF,TGTGCCTCTAGCCGCGGCTATGGCTACACCTTC
.,TRBD1,TRBV19,TRBJ1-6,CASSPPRQGNSPLHF,TGTGCCAGTAGCCCTCCGAGACAGGGCAATTCACCCCTCCACTTT
.,TRBD1,TRBV7-2,TRBJ1-5,CASSPRTGLNQPQHF,TGTGCCAGCAGCCCCCGGACAGGCCTCAATCAGCCCCAGCATTTT
.,TRBD1,TRBV6-6,TRBJ2-4,CASRGDRPAKNIQYF,TGTGCCAGCAGGGGGGACAGGCCAGCCAAAAACATTCAGTACTTC
.,TRBD1,TRBV9,TRBJ1-2,CASSYDRAYGYTF,TGTGCCAGCAGCTACGACAGGGCCTATGGCTACACCTTC
.,.,TRBV7-2,TRBJ2-1,CASSFPRSLQITNNQQFF,TGTGCCAGCAGCTTCCCCCGTTCTTTACAGATTACAAACAATCAGCAGTTCTTC
.,.,TRBV7-2,TRBJ2-3,CASSLSADTQYF,TGTGCCAGCAGCTTATCGGCAGATACGCAGTATTTT
.,.,TRBV14,TRBJ2-2,CASSRGSGQNTGELFF,TGTGCCAGCAGCCGCGGTAGTGGACAGAACACCGGGGAGCTGTTTTTT
few,TRBD2,TRBV6-1,TRBJ2-3,CASTNGGSTDTQYF,TGTGCCAGCACGAACGGGGGGAGCACAGATACGCAGTATTTT
.,TRBD1,TRBV6-5,TRBJ1-2,CASRPPGQAYGYTF,TGTGCCAGCAGACCCCCGGGACAGGCCTATGGCTACACCTTC
.,.,TRBV7-3,TRBJ2-1,CASSYVGRGHASYNEQFF,TGTGCCAGCAGCTATGTGGGCAGAGGACATGCGTCCTACAATGAGCAGTTCTTC
.,.,TRBV7-3,TRBJ1-1,CASSLGRTEAFF,TGTGCCAGCAGCTTAGGGAGGACTGAAGCTTTCTTT
.,.,TRBV6-4,TRBJ2-3,CASSDSGRAGDTQYF,TGTGCCAGCAGTGACTCAGGCAGGGCTGGAGATACGCAGTATTTT
.,.,TRBV16,TRBJ1-1,CASSQSVEAFF,TGTGCCAGCAGCCAATCCGTAGAAGCTTTCTTT
once,.,TRBV14,TRBJ2-7,CASSSPGRGGGQYF,TGTGCCAGCAGCTCACCTGGTAGGGGCGGTGGGCAGTACTTC
.,.,TRBV6-5,TRBJ1-2,CASRTAFTDGYTF,TGTGCCAGCAGAACCGCCTTCACGGATGGCTACACCTTC
.,.,TRBV6-6,TRBJ1-2,CASSYPLGHRGYTF,TGTGCCAGCAGTTATCCCCTGGGACATAGGGGCTACACCTTC
.,.,TRBV7-2,TRBJ1-3,CASSLGGASGNTIYF,TGTGCCAGCAGCTTAGGTGGGGCTTCTGGAAACACCATATATTTT
.,.,TRBV11-2,TRBJ1-2,CASSLASDTPYGYTF,TGTGCCAGCAGCTTAGCGTCAGACACGCCCTATGGCTACACCTTC
.,TRBD1,TRBV7-2,TRBJ2-7,CASSWMGQNYEQYF,TGTGCCAGCAGCTGGATGGGACAGAACTACGAGCAGTACTTC
.,TRBD1,TRBV6-5,TRBJ1-6,CASSLTTGGVNSPLHF,TGTGCCAGCAGTTTGACGACAGGGGGCGTTAATTCACCCCTCCACTTT
.,.,TRBV19,TRBJ1-2,CASTSNYYGYTF,TGTGCCAGTACCTCTAACTACTATGGCTACACCTTC
.,TRBD1,TRBV7-2,TRBJ1-4,CASSLGTGFEKLFF,TGTGCCAGCAGCTTAGGGACAGGGTTTGAAAAACTGTTTTTT
.,.,TRBV2,TRBJ2-3,CASSEGPLSGVGGTQYF,TGTGCCAGCAGTGAAGGACCGCTAAGCGGGGTAGGGGGTACGCAGTATTTT
.,.,TRBV14,TRBJ1-1,CASSPVRDTPVAFF,TGTGCCAGCAGCCCAGTCCGGGACACACCTGTAGCTTTCTTT
.,TRBD1,TRBV5-1,TRBJ2-1,CASSPLTGAAILYNEQFF,TGCGCCAGCAGCCCGCTAACAGGGGCCGCGATACTTTACAATGAGCAGTTCTTC